This entry describes one T cell receptor (beta chain). The V gene end was trimmed by 7 bases and the J gene end by 2 bases; junction bases not matched to a gene: 5. Germline CDR1 is ENHRY and CDR2 is SYGVKD. The CDR3 is 16 residues long. The protocol was immunoSEQ multiplex PCR, while the TCRdb copy is restricted to in-frame clones and leaves out a portion. This table holds hundreds of thousands of clones, about 88% found once. The data are from a study of blood T cell repertoires in COVID-19. The sequencing input was PBMCs or T cells enriched from blood (not recorded which). This sequence joins TRBV10-3 and TRBJ2-3; 14 positions match TRBD2. This TCR was sampled from a young woman who had been exposed to COVID-19. CDR3 nucleotide sequence: TGTGCCATCACGACGGGACTAGCGGGGGACACAGATACGCAGTATTTT. This encodes CAITTGLAGDTDTQYF.